This T cell receptor beta chain was identified in a study of CD8+ T cells in alopecia areata. Notes on the study in general: Compared with normal scalp, lesional scalp had higher clonality and more expanded CD8+ clones. The study found that many expanded lesional clones persisted in scalp and blood during tofacitinib.

Extracted RNA was reverse transcribed, and the resulting cDNA served as sequencing template. Some clones are missing from TCRdb's copy, which holds only in-frame ones; the method was immunoSEQ multiplex PCR. The table lists about 250,000 clones, about 62% of them singletons, with about 0.88% in the top ten. To note about this clone: The antigen remains undetermined.

Specified treatment: oral pan-JAK inhibitor, 5-10 mg twice daily. From alopecia areata patients, lesional scalp punch biopsies and peripheral blood were collected. The receptor was isolated from a human donor with alopecia areata. Source: CD4+ T cells sorted from blood, taken around week 54, from a patient treated with tofacitinib.

CDR3 protein: CASSPLHDGHVYGYTF. CDR3 DNA sequence: TGTGCCAGCTCGCCTCTTCACGACGGACACGTCTATGGCTACACCTTC. The chain combines TRBV18 with TRBJ1-2, with a tentative D call TRBD1 (5 bases). The CDR3 consists of 16 residues. Germline-derived CDR1 and CDR2 are KGHSH and LQKENI. The V end lost 6 bases, the J end lost 4 bases, and 21 bases lay between the germline ends.